These 20 T cell receptor beta chains share one sample of origin, sequenced in a study of blood T cell repertoires in COVID-19. Clones were read by immunoSEQ multiplex PCR, and TCRdb kept only the in-frame ones, dropping some. The sample consists of tens of thousands of clones, around 80% of them appearing once. Input material: peripheral blood. These receptors were obtained from a human donor in a cohort sampled during active COVID-19.

A few counts support this clone. The chain links TRBV28 to TRBJ1-1; a possible D gene is TRBD1 (5 bases). Deletions cut 6 bases from V and 4 bases from J, with 21 bases between. The CDR3 runs 16 residues. Germline-derived CDR1 and CDR2 are MDHEN and SYDVKM. CDR3 amino acids: CASRTGDIGRGTEAFF. The CDR3 nucleotides are TGTGCCAGCAGAACCGGAGACATAGGGAGGGGCACTGAAGCTTTCTTT.

The chain is built from TRBV6-6 and TRBJ1-2; TRBD1 aligns across 10 bases. V was clipped by 5 bases and J by 8 bases; unmatched bases: 14. Germline lookup yields CDR1 MNHNY and CDR2 SVGAGI (reference sequence). The CDR3 sequence is 16 residues long. The CDR3 DNA sequence: TGTGCCAGCAGTACCTACCGGACAGGGGGAGCTGAAGGCTACACCTTC. Protein: CASSTYRTGGAEGYTF.

The CDR3 DNA reads as TGTGCCAGCAGTTTATACCCCCTGTGGAGGAGTGGCTACACCTTC. Protein: CASSLYPLWRSGYTF. The V call is TRBV28, the J call TRBJ1-2; D remains unclear. Germline V CDR1 and CDR2: MDHEN, SYDVKM. There are 15 residues in the CDR3. Trimming removed 1 base at V and 7 bases at J, with 16 bases between.

In this sample, this clone turned up a few times. The gene calls are TRBV6-2 or TRBV6-3 and TRBJ1-2; no definite D call. The CDR3 spans 13 residues. Germline V gene sequence: CDR1 MNHEY, CDR2 SVGEGT. The V end was cut by 2 bases, the J end by 3 bases, with 7 bases between. The CDR3 region has the DNA TGTGCCAGCAGTTACAGCGGCTACTATGGCTACACCTTC. As protein: CASSYSGYYGYTF.

This clone showed up just once. The J gene is TRBJ2-7, the V gene TRBV6-2 or TRBV6-3; 8 bases align to TRBD1. The length of the CDR3 is 13 residues. After removal of 6 bases from V and 2 bases from J, the junction contained 3 bases not matched to a gene. Germline V gene sequence: CDR1 MNHEY, CDR2 SVGEGT. The CDR3 sequence is CASSLQGAYEQYF. The CDR3 coding sequence is TGTGCCAGCAGCCTACAGGGGGCCTACGAGCAGTACTTC.

The rearrangement joins TRBV7-2 to TRBJ2-7, with 8 positions matching TRBD1. CDR3 size: 15 residues. CDR1 is SGHTA and CDR2 is FQGNSA in the germline V gene. Losses at the gene ends were 5 bases for V and 5 bases for J; bases not matched to a gene: 11. In nucleotides, the CDR3 is TGTGCCAGCAGCCCTGGGACAGGCCATGGGAACGAGCAGTACTTC. Protein product: CASSPGTGHGNEQYF.

The rearrangement uses TRBV12-3 or TRBV12-4 and TRBJ2-1; D unclear. V lost 6 bases and J lost 10, with 10 bases in between. The CDR3 is 11 amino acids. Here the CDR3 reads CASRNRREQFF. CDR3 DNA sequence: TGTGCCAGCAGGAATCGCAGGGAGCAGTTCTTC.

This sequence joins TRBV7-9 and TRBJ1-3; 9 bases are a match to TRBD1. Germline CDR1 reads SEHNR; CDR2 reads FQNEAQ (reference sequence). The length of the CDR3 is 14 residues. V shed 3 bases, J shed 8 bases, and the junction held 5 bases outside the gene matches. The CDR3 spells CASSLGQGLDTIYF. As DNA, the CDR3 is TGTGCCAGCAGCTTGGGACAGGGTCTGGACACCATATATTTT.

The chain employs TRBV25-1 and TRBJ2-7; tentative D call: TRBD2 (5 bases). The V gene lost 5 bases and the J gene lost 3 bases, with 11 bases spanning the gap. Germline-derived CDR1 and CDR2 are MGHDK and SYGVNS. There are 13 residues in the CDR3. The CDR3 loop reads CASSQPGLYEQYF. The CDR3 DNA sequence: TGTGCCAGCAGTCAGCCAGGACTCTACGAGCAGTACTTC.

This clone appeared a single time. The CDR3 reads CASAPQGYLNYGYTF. In nucleotides, the CDR3 is TGTGCTAGCGCGCCACAGGGGTATCTAAACTATGGCTACACCTTC. This chain connects TRBV12-5 to TRBJ1-2; TRBD1 matches 7 bases. Trimming at V came to 9 bases and at J to 2 bases, leaving 12 bases not matched to a gene. Per germline, CDR1 LGHNT and CDR2 FRNRAP. This CDR3 contains 15 residues.

This clone was seen a few times. The rearrangement links TRBV6-1 to TRBJ1-5, with D perhaps TRBD1 (6 bases). The CDR3 length is 14 residues. Germline values: CDR1 MNHNS, CDR2 SASEGT. V dropped 3 bases and J dropped 7 bases, with 13 bases sitting between them. The CDR3 DNA is TGTGCCAGCAGTGAGTCGGGGGGCGACCAGCCCCAGCATTTT. It specifies CASSESGGDQPQHF.

The chain is built from TRBV7-8 and TRBJ2-3; D call uncertain. V lost 3 bases, J lost 3 bases, and 4 bases lay in between. CDR1 SGHVS and CDR2 FQNEAQ come from the germline V gene. The CDR3 runs to 12 residues. The DNA of the CDR3 is TGTGCCAGCAGCTTTCTAACAGATACGCAGTATTTT. Translated, it gives CASSFLTDTQYF.

This clone has only one observation. The chain recombines TRBV20-1 with TRBJ1-2; D is possibly TRBD1 (5 bases). Looked up from germline, CDR1 is DFQATT and CDR2 is SNEGSKA (reference sequence). CDR3 length: 11 residues. DNA of the CDR3: TGCGGCGGGGCAGCTAACTATGGCTACACCTTC. Translation gives CGGAANYGYTF.

This chain links TRBV4-1 with TRBJ1-5; perhaps TRBD1 as D (5 bases). This CDR3 contains 14 residues. CDR1 MGHRA and CDR2 YSYEKL come from the germline V gene. V shed 3 bases and J shed 7 bases, with 13 bases lying between them. The CDR3 spells CASSQYQGWQPQHF. DNA for the CDR3: TGCGCCAGCAGCCAGTATCAGGGTTGGCAGCCCCAGCATTTT.

This sequence joins TRBV29-1 and TRBJ1-2; D call uncertain. Trimming pared 4 bases from V and 6 bases from J, leaving 15 bases between. The germline V gene has CDR1 SQVTM and CDR2 ANQGSEA. The CDR3 is 13 residues long. The CDR3 DNA is TGCAGCGTTGGTTTCGGGGAAGGGAATGGCTACACCTTC. It is translated as CSVGFGEGNGYTF.

As DNA, the CDR3 is TGTGCCAGCAGTGATCGACAGGGGGCTCGCGACGAGCAGTACTTC. It encodes CASSDRQGARDEQYF. The chain recombines TRBV27 with TRBJ2-7, with 10 bases aligning to TRBD1. The length of the CDR3 is 15 residues. Germline V gene sequence: CDR1 MNHEY, CDR2 SMNVEV (reference sequence). Germline trimming cut 5 bases from V and 5 bases from J; bases unmatched to any gene: 9.

The genes are TRBV13 and TRBJ2-7; D is unresolved. The V gene lost 3 bases and the J gene lost 6 bases, with 6 bases spanning the gap. Germline V gives CDR1 PRHDT, CDR2 FYEKMQ (reference sequence). This CDR3 region has 11 residues. CDR3 sequence: CASSFGSEQYF. The CDR3 DNA sequence: TGTGCCAGCAGCTTCGGGTCCGAGCAGTACTTC.

V usage is TRBV2 and J usage is TRBJ2-7, with D possibly matching TRBD1 (5 bases). The length of the CDR3 is 14 residues. Germline CDR1 SNHLY, CDR2 FYNNEI. V was cut by 2 bases and J by 3 bases, with 11 bases left in between. The CDR3 coding sequence is TGTGCCAGCAGTGAACAAGGGGAATACTACGAGCAGTACTTC. This translates into CASSEQGEYYEQYF.

The chain uses TRBV7-9 and TRBJ2-3, with 10 positions matching TRBD1. V lost 5 bases to trimming and J lost 3 bases; unmatched junction nucleotides: 11. CDR3 length: 17 amino acids. The V gene's germline CDR1 is SEHNR and CDR2 FQNEAQ (reference sequence). Here the CDR3 DNA reads TGTGCCAGCAGCCCGGGACAGGGGTCCTCCTGGACAGATACGCAGTATTTT. It is translated as CASSPGQGSSWTDTQYF.

The chain uses TRBV27 and TRBJ1-2, with D possibly TRBD1 on 5 matching bases. The V end was cut by 6 bases, the J end by 3 bases, with 23 bases between. Germline-derived CDR1 and CDR2 are MNHEY and SMNVEV (reference sequence). The CDR3 totals 17 residues. The CDR3 spells CASRDIFTGPQDYGYTF. In nucleotides, the CDR3 is TGTGCCAGCAGGGACATATTTACAGGTCCGCAAGACTATGGCTACACCTTC.